The source of this T cell receptor (beta chain) is a study of STAT5B mutations in CD4+ large granular lymphocyte leukemia. Looking at the study overall: Healthy donors showed HLA-associated enrichment of the CDR3 'QG' motif.

This CDR3 has 15 amino acids. Germline lookup yields CDR1 MNHEY and CDR2 SVGAGI. V was pared by 4 bases and J by 3 bases, with 14 bases between. Study results and caveats: Without putative leukemic clones, patient CD4-sorted repertoires remained more clonal than healthy CD4+ repertoires. Compared with healthy controls (2/35), patient top clones favored TRBV06 (8/27).

This clone was observed once. Its cognate antigen is unknown. TCRdb's table, derived via immunoSEQ multiplex PCR, lists solely in-frame clones and lacks some. Of around 50,000 clones in the sample, approximately 84% were seen once. Sequencing was done on a sample of CD4+ T cells from blood buffy coats. The rearrangement uses TRBV6-5 and TRBJ2-3; a weak D match, TRBD1 (6 bases). The origin of this receptor is a human donor in good health. The CDR3 nucleotides are TGTGCCAGCAGTTTTCAACAGGGATTGACAGATACGCAGTATTTT. Its protein product is CASSFQQGLTDTQYF.